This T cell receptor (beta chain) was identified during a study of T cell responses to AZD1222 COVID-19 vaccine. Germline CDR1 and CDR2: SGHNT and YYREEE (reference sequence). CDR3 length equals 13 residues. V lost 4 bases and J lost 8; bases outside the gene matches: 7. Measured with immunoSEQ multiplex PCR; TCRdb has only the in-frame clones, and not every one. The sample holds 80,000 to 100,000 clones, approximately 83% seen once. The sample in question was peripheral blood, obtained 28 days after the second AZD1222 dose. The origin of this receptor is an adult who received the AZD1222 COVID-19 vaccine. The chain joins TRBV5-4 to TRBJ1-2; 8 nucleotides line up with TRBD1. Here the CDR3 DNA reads TGTGCCAGCAGCACCGACAGGGGAGGCGGCTACACCTTC. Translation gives CASSTDRGGGYTF.